The 27 T cell receptor beta chains below were found in one sample sequenced in a study of control samples from healthy donors and cancer patients. Sequenced by immunoSEQ multiplex PCR; TCRdb stores in-frame clones only, minus some. This sample has 60,000 to 75,000 clones, with roughly 89% found just once. The sample taken for sequencing was PBMCs. These TCRs come from a man in his fifties or sixties with colorectal cancer.

The rearrangement links TRBV5-1 to TRBJ1-1, with a weak D call TRBD1 (6 bases). Germline CDR1 is SGHRS and CDR2 is YFSETQ. V was pared by 3 bases and J by 4 bases, with 13 bases between. The CDR3 loop spans 14 amino acids. CDR3 sequence (DNA): TGCGCCAGCAGCTCCAGGGGCTGGAGCACTGAAGCTTTCTTT. Residues: CASSSRGWSTEAFF.

V and J are TRBV18 and TRBJ1-1; D is undetermined. The CDR3 sequence is 17 residues long. CDR1 KGHSH and CDR2 LQKENI come from the germline V gene. V lost 1 base and J lost 0, with 15 bases in between. As DNA, the CDR3 is TGTGCCAGCTCACCACGGGGTGGCAGATCAATGAACACTGAAGCTTTCTTT. Amino acids: CASSPRGGRSMNTEAFF.

The chain links TRBV30 to TRBJ1-1; D possibly corresponds to TRBD1 (5 bases). CDR1 is GTSNPN, CDR2 SVGIG, per germline (reference sequence). The germline V and J ends were trimmed by 2 bases and 1 base, with 11 bases remaining between them. This CDR3 has 14 residues. The CDR3 DNA sequence: TGTGCCTGGAGTCCAGGGCCCCCGAACACTGAAGCTTTCTTT. As protein: CAWSPGPPNTEAFF.

The rearrangement links TRBV6-5 to TRBJ2-7, with TRBD1 identical over 9 bases. V gave up 4 bases and J gave up 2 bases; unmatched junction bases: 6. CDR1 and CDR2 from the germline V gene are MNHEY and SVGAGI. The CDR3 length is 15 residues. The CDR3 DNA reads TGTGCCAGCAGTTCCGCGACAGGGGGAGCCTACGAGCAGTACTTC. This sequence encodes CASSSATGGAYEQYF.

This clone was picked up a small number of times. The chain recombines TRBV6-2 or TRBV6-3 with TRBJ2-2; no firm D call. This CDR3 is built from 14 residues. The V and J ends lost 0 bases and 3 bases respectively, with 5 bases between them. Germline loops: CDR1 MNHEY, CDR2 SVGEGT. DNA for the CDR3: TGTGCCAGCAGTTACTCCCTAGACACCGGGGAGCTGTTTTTT. Translating gives CASSYSLDTGELFF.

This chain joins TRBV10-1 and TRBJ2-2; 8 nucleotides match TRBD1. CDR1 and CDR2 (germline): WNHNN, SYGVQD (reference sequence). The CDR3 contains 17 residues. V lost 0 bases and J lost 6; bases outside the gene matches: 9. The CDR3 DNA follows: TGCGCCAGCAGTGAGTCTGGGACAGGCATGGGGGCCGGGGAGCTGTTTTTT. Protein: CASSESGTGMGAGELFF.

The chain carries TRBV5-4 and TRBJ1-4; D perhaps matches TRBD1 (6 bases). The CDR3 totals 16 residues. The V and J ends lost 4 bases and 8 bases respectively, with 21 bases between them. Germline V gene data show CDR1 as SGHNT and CDR2 as YYREEE (reference sequence). The CDR3 region has the DNA TGTGCCAGCAGCCCCCCGGGTGGGGGGGCGGGAGAAAAACTGTTTTTT. Encoded protein: CASSPPGGGAGEKLFF.

This rearrangement joins TRBV6-5 to TRBJ2-3, with a weak D call TRBD2 (6 bases). From germline, CDR1 is MNHEY and CDR2 SVGAGI. Trimming took off 5 bases at V and 2 bases at J, with 14 bases between the two ends. This CDR3 has 15 residues. The CDR3 protein is CASSRGALATDTQYF. CDR3 nucleotide sequence: TGTGCCAGCAGTCGCGGGGCCCTGGCCACAGATACGCAGTATTTT.

In DNA form, the CDR3 reads TGTGCCAGCAGCCTTCTAGCGGGGTCGGCCTACAATGAGCAGTTCTTC. Encoded protein: CASSLLAGSAYNEQFF. The chain carries TRBV9 and TRBJ2-1; 9 bases match TRBD2. The germline V gene has CDR1 SGDLS and CDR2 YYNGEE. V lost 4 bases, J lost 2 bases, and 7 bases stayed unmatched. The length of the CDR3 is 16 residues.

The rearrangement uses TRBV6-5 and TRBJ2-5; D unresolved. The CDR3 loop spans 12 amino acids. From germline, CDR1 is MNHEY and CDR2 SVGAGI. V was cut by 6 bases and J by 4 bases, with 9 bases left in between. CDR3 sequence: CASREWGETQYF. CDR3 nucleotide sequence: TGTGCCAGCAGGGAGTGGGGAGAGACCCAGTACTTC.

The rearrangement links TRBV5-4 to TRBJ1-4; no clear D. Trimming shortened V by 4 bases and J by 2 bases, and 6 bases separated the two germline ends. Germline CDR1 SGHNT, CDR2 YYREEE (reference sequence). The CDR3 spans 13 residues. CDR3: CASSPQTNEKLFF. CDR3 sequence (DNA): TGTGCCAGCAGCCCACAGACTAATGAAAAACTGTTTTTT.

This clone was seen only once. The CDR3 sequence: CSALWGQGRGYTF. The CDR3 bases are TGCAGCGCCCTTTGGGGACAGGGCCGGGGCTACACCTTC. This chain joins TRBV29-1 and TRBJ1-2, with 9 positions matching TRBD1. Germline V gene sequence: CDR1 SQVTM, CDR2 ANQGSEA. V lost 7 bases and J lost 8; bases outside the gene matches: 11. The CDR3 consists of 13 residues. Variable domain in full (rest from reference TRBV29-1 and TRBJ1-2): SAVISQKPSRDICQRGTSLTIQCQVDSQVTMMFWYRQQPGQSLTLIATANQGSEATYESGFVIDKFPISRPNLTFSTLTVSNMSPEDSSIYLCSALWGQGRGYTFGSGTRLTVV.

The table lists this clone with a count of one. V and J are TRBV7-3 and TRBJ1-5; D ambiguous. The V end lost 11 bases, the J end lost 7 bases, and 9 bases lay between the germline ends. The CDR3 runs 10 residues. Per germline, CDR1 SGHTA and CDR2 FQGTGA. The CDR3 region has the DNA TGTGCCGGCGGGGTGCAGCCCCAGCATTTT. This sequence encodes CAGGVQPQHF.

The rearrangement uses TRBV7-2 and TRBJ1-1; D unclear. The CDR3 sequence is 15 residues long. Germline-derived CDR1 and CDR2 are SGHTA and FQGNSA. V lost 4 bases to trimming and J lost 1 base, with 13 bases between them. The CDR3 loop reads CASSSGSGRNTEAFF. The CDR3 bases are TGTGCCAGCAGCTCCGGCTCGGGTAGGAACACTGAAGCTTTCTTT.

V gene TRBV6-5 combines with J gene TRBJ2-7; TRBD1 matches at 9 bases. This CDR3 is built from 15 residues. The V gene end was trimmed by 6 bases and the J gene end by 4 bases; junction bases not matched to a gene: 10. Germline V gene sequence: CDR1 MNHEY, CDR2 SVGAGI. The CDR3 protein is CASSWDRDEGYEQYF. The CDR3 coding sequence is TGTGCCAGCAGCTGGGACAGGGACGAAGGATACGAGCAGTACTTC.

This chain uses TRBV11-3 with TRBJ2-5; D may be TRBD1 or TRBD2 (5 bases each). The CDR3 spans 16 residues. Germline V lookup: CDR1 SGHNT, CDR2 YENEEA. V lost 5 bases to trimming and J lost 4 bases, with 20 bases between them. CDR3 nucleotide sequence: TGTGCCAGCAGCATAACCGGGACGGGCCGCGGAGAGACCCAGTACTTC. This translates into CASSITGTGRGETQYF.

This chain connects TRBV30 to TRBJ2-7; D possibly corresponds to TRBD1 (6 bases). V lost 5 bases and J lost 0, with 8 bases in between. CDR3 length: 12 residues. Germline assignment: CDR1 GTSNPN and CDR2 SVGIG (reference sequence). CDR3 amino acids: CAWRDISYEQYF. CDR3 nucleotides: TGTGCCTGGCGGGACATCTCCTACGAGCAGTACTTC.

V is TRBV27 and J is TRBJ1-5; D is uncertain. The CDR3 covers 16 residues. V gave up 5 bases and J gave up 1 base, with 15 bases separating them. Germline CDR1 is MNHEY and CDR2 is SMNVEV (reference sequence). The CDR3 here is CASSPDPHGSNQPQHF. The CDR3 DNA is TGTGCCAGCAGTCCGGACCCGCACGGCAGCAATCAGCCCCAGCATTTT.

The chain links TRBV30 to TRBJ2-4, with 7 bases identical to TRBD1. Germline V gene data show CDR1 as GTSNPN and CDR2 as SVGIG (reference sequence). The CDR3 spans 17 residues. Trimming at V came to 1 base and at J to 5 bases, leaving 14 bases not matched to a gene. This chain's CDR3 is CAWSGPRKDRWENIQYF. CDR3 sequence (DNA): TGTGCCTGGAGTGGCCCACGAAAGGACAGGTGGGAAAACATTCAGTACTTC.

The chain has TRBV9 and TRBJ2-4; D perhaps matches TRBD1 (6 bases). CDR3 length: 14 amino acids. Germline loops: CDR1 SGDLS, CDR2 YYNGEE. Trimming stripped 0 bases from V and 6 bases from J, with 10 bases between. The CDR3 is CASSVGRGVNIQYF. DNA for the CDR3: TGTGCCAGCAGCGTAGGCAGGGGAGTAAACATTCAGTACTTC.

Only one count was recorded for this clone. The chain joins TRBV7-3 to TRBJ1-6; the D gene is possibly TRBD1 (5 bases). V lost 4 bases to trimming and J lost 10 bases, with 17 bases between them. Germline CDR1 and CDR2: SGHTA and FQGTGA. The CDR3 is made up of 15 amino acids. CDR3 bases: TGTGCCAGCAGCTACCTTGGAGGGGTCGGCTCACCCCTCCACTTT. This sequence encodes CASSYLGGVGSPLHF.

The V call is TRBV5-1, the J call TRBJ2-7; possible D gene TRBD2, 6 bases. Germline CDR1 reads SGHRS; CDR2 reads YFSETQ. Trimming cost V 0 bases and J 2 bases, with 12 bases left between them. This CDR3 is 15 amino acids long. CDR3 region: CASSLAAGRAYEQYF. The CDR3 region has the DNA TGCGCCAGCAGCTTGGCCGCGGGGAGAGCCTACGAGCAGTACTTC. The full variable domain, with the rest looked up from reference TRBV5-1 and TRBJ2-7, is KAGVTQTPRYLIKTRGQQVTLSCSPISGHRSVSWYQQTPGQGLQFLFEYFSETQRNKGNFPGRFSGRQFSNSRSEMNVSTLELGDSALYLCASSLAAGRAYEQYFGPGTRLTVT.

The V call is TRBV29-1, the J call TRBJ1-3; 9 bases are shared with TRBD1. V was clipped by 3 bases and J by 1 base; unmatched bases: 4. The CDR3 totals 15 residues. The germline gives CDR1 SQVTM, CDR2 ANQGSEA. Here the CDR3 reads CSVEGQGGSGNTIYF. DNA of the CDR3: TGCAGCGTTGAGGGACAGGGTGGTTCTGGAAACACCATATATTTT.

This chain uses TRBV5-1 with TRBJ2-7; D perhaps matches TRBD2 (5 bases). Trimming removed 0 bases from V and 5 bases from J, with 21 bases in between. Germline lookup yields CDR1 SGHRS and CDR2 YFSETQ. CDR3 length: 17 amino acids. The CDR3: CASSLVGTGLGSDEQYF. CDR3 in DNA: TGCGCCAGCAGCTTGGTTGGAACGGGATTGGGGTCGGACGAGCAGTACTTC.

The chain has TRBV7-2 and TRBJ2-5; 8 bases are shared with TRBD1. Trimming removed 2 bases from V and 2 bases from J; junction bases left unmatched: 7. Germline V gives CDR1 SGHTA, CDR2 FQGNSA. The CDR3 is 16 amino acids. For the CDR3, the DNA is TGTGCCAGCAGCTTATCGGCAGGGGGCGGGCAAGAGACCCAGTACTTC. This sequence encodes CASSLSAGGGQETQYF.

The chain couples TRBV3-1 (or the pseudogene TRBV3-2) to TRBJ1-2; D may be TRBD1 (5 bases). The CDR3 is 14 amino acids. CDR1 is LGHDT and CDR2 is YNNKEL in the germline V gene (reference sequence). V was cut by 1 base and J by 5 bases, with 11 bases left in between. CDR3 amino acids: CASSQARDPYGYTF. Written as DNA, the CDR3 is TGTGCCAGCAGCCAAGCCCGGGACCCTTATGGCTACACCTTC.

The chain links TRBV9 to TRBJ2-1, with TRBD2 as a possible D gene (7 bases). The V and J ends lost 0 bases and 0 bases respectively, with 10 bases between them. Germline V lookup: CDR1 SGDLS, CDR2 YYNGEE. The CDR3 has 16 residues. CDR3 DNA: TGTGCCAGCAGCGTAGGAGGGGGGGCCTCCTACAATGAGCAGTTCTTC. Protein: CASSVGGGASYNEQFF.